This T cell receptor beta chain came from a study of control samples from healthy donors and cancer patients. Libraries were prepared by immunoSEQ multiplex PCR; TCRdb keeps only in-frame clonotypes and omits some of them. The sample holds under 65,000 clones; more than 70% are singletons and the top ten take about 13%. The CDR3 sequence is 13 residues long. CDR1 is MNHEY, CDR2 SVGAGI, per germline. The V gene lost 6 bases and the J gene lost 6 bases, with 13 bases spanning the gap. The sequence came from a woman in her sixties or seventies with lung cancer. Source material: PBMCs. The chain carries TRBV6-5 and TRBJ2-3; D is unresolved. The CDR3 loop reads CASSPVLGDTQYF. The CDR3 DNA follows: TGTGCCAGCAGCCCCGTCCTCGGGGATACGCAGTATTTT.